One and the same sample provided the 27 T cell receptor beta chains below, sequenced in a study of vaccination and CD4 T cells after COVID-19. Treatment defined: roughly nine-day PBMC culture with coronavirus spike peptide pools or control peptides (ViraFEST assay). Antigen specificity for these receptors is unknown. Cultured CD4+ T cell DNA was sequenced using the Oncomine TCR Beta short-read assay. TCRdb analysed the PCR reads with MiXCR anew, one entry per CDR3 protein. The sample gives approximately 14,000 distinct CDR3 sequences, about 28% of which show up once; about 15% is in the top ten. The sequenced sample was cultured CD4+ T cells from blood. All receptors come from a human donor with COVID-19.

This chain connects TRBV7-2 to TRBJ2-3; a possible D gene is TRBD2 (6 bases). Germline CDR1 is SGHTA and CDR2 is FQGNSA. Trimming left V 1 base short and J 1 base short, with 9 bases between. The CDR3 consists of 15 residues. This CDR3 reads CASSLGPGGTDTQYF. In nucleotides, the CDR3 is TGTGCCAGCAGCTTAGGTCCGGGGGGCACAGATACGCAGTATTTT.

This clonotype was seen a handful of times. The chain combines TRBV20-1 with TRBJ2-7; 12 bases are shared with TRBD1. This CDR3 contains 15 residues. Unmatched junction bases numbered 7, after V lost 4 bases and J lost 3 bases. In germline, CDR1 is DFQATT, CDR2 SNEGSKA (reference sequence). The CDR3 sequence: CSAIRGQGANYEQYF. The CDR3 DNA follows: TGCAGTGCTATAAGGGGACAGGGGGCGAACTACGAGCAGTACTTC.

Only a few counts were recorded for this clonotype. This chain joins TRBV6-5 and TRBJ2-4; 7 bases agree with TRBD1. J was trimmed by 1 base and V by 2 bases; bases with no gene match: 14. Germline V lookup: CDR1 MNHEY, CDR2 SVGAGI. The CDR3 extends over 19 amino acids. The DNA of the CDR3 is TGTGCCAGCAGTTACCGTCCCAAAGCTGGGACAGACGCCAAAAACATTCAGTACTTC. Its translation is CASSYRPKAGTDAKNIQYF.

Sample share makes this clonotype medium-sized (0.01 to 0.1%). CDR3 sequence reads: CATSRDRGGSPLHF. The CDR3 DNA reads TGTGCCACCAGCAGAGACAGGGGTGGTTCACCCCTCCACTTT. V usage is TRBV15 and J usage is TRBJ1-6; weak D call: TRBD1 (6 bases). Trimming pared 0 bases from V and 9 bases from J, leaving 9 bases between. Per germline, CDR1 LNHNV and CDR2 YYDKDF (reference sequence). The CDR3 sequence is 14 residues long.

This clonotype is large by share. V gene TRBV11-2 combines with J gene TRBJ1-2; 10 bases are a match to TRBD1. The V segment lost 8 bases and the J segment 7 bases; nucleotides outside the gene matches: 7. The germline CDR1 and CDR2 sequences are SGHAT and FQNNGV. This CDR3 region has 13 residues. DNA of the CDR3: TGTGCCAGCGGACAGGGGGATCATTCTGGCTACACCTTC. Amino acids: CASGQGDHSGYTF.

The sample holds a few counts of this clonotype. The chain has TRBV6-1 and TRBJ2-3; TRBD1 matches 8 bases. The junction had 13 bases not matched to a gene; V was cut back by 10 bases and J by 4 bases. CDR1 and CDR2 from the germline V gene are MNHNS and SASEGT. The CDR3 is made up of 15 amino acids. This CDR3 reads CATEDTGGYADTQYF. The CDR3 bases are TGTGCCACCGAAGACACAGGGGGTTATGCAGATACGCAGTATTTT.

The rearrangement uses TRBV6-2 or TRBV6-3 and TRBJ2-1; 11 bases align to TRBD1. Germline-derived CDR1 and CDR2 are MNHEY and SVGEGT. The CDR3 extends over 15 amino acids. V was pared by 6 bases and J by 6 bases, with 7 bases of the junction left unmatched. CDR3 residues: CASRGGGQGVNEQFF. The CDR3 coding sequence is TGTGCCAGCAGAGGGGGGGGACAGGGGGTCAATGAGCAGTTCTTC.

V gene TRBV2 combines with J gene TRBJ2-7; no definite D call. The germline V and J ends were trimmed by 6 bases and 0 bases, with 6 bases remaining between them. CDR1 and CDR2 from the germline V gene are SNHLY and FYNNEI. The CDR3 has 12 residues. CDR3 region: CASRRSSYEQYF. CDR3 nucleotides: TGTGCCAGCAGGCGCAGCTCCTACGAGCAGTACTTC.

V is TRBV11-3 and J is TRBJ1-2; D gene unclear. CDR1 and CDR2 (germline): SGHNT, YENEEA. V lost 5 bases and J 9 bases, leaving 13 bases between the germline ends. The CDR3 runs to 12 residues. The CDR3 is CASSPQEQRYTF. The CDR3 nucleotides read TGTGCCAGCAGCCCACAAGAGCAGCGCTACACCTTC.

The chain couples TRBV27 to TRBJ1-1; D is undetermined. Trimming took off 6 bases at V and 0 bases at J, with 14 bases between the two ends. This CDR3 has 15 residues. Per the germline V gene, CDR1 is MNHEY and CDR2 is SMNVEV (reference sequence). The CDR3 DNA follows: TGTGCCAGCAGGTCGATGTCACTCATGAACACTGAAGCTTTCTTT. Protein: CASRSMSLMNTEAFF.

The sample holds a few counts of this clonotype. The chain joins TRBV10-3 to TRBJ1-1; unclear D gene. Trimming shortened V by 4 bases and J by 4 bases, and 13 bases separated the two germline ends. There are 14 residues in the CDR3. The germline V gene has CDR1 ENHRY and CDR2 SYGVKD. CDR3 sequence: CAISAQERGTEAFF. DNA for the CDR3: TGTGCCATCAGTGCCCAGGAAAGAGGCACTGAAGCTTTCTTT.

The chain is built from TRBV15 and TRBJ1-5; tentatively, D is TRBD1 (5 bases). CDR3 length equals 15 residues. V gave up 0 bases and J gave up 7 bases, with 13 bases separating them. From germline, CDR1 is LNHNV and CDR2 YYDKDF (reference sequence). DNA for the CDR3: TGTGCCACCAGCAGAGAGGGGGGAGTAGAGCAGCCCCAGCATTTT. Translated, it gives CATSREGGVEQPQHF.

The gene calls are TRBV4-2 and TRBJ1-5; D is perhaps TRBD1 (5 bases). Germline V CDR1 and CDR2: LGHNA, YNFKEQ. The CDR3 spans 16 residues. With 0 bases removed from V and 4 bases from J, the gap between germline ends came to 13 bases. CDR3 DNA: TGTGCCAGCAGCCAAGACATGCGGGGCCGGAATCAGCCCCAGCATTTT. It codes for CASSQDMRGRNQPQHF.

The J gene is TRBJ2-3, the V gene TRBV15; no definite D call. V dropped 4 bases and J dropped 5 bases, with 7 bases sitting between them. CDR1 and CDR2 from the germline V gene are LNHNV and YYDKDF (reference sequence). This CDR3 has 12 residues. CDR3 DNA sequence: TGTGCCACCAGCATCGACGGAGATACGCAGTATTTT. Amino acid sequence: CATSIDGDTQYF.

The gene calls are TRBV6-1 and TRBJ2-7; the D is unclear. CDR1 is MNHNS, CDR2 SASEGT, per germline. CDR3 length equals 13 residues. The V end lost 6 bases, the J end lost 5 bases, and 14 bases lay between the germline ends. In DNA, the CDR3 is TGTGCCAGCAGAAATCGTGTGGAGAACGAGCAGTACTTC. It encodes CASRNRVENEQYF.

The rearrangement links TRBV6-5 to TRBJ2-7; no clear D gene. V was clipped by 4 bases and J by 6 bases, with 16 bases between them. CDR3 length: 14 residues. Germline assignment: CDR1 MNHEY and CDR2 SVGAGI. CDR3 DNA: TGTGCCAGCAGTTTTCAGTCAAGCTTGGGCGAGCAGTACTTC. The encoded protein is CASSFQSSLGEQYF.

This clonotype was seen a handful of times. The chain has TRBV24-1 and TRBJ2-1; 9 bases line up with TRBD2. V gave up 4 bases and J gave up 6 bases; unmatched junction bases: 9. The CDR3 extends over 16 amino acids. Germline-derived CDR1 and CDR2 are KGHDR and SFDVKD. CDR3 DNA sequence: TGTGCCACCAGTGACCCGGGACTAGCCACGGGCAATGAGCAGTTCTTC. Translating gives CATSDPGLATGNEQFF.

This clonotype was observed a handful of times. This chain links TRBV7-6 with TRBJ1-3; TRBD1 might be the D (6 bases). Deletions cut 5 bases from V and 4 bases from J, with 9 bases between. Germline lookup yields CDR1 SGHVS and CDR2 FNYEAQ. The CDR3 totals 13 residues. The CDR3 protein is CASSPGTGNTIYF. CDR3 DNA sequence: TGTGCCAGCAGCCCCGGGACAGGAAACACCATATATTTT.

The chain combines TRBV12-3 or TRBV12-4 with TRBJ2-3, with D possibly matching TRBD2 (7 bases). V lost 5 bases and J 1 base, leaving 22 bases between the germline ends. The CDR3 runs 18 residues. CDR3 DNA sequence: TGTGCCAGCAGTCCGACCCCGAGGGACGGGGGGCGCACAGATACGCAGTATTTT. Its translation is CASSPTPRDGGRTDTQYF.

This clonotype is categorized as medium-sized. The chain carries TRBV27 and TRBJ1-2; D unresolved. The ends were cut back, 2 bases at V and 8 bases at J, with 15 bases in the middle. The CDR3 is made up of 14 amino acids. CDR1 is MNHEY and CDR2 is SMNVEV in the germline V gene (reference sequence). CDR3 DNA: TGTGCCAGCAGTTTAGAATTGTGGGTGGGGGGCTACACCTTC. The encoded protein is CASSLELWVGGYTF.

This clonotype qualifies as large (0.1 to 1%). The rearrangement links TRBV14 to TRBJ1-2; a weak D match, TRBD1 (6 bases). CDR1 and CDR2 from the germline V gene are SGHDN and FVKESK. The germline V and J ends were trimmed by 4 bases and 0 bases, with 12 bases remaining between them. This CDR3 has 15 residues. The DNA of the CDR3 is TGTGCCAGCAGCCGAATGGACAGACCTAACTATGGCTACACCTTC. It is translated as CASSRMDRPNYGYTF.

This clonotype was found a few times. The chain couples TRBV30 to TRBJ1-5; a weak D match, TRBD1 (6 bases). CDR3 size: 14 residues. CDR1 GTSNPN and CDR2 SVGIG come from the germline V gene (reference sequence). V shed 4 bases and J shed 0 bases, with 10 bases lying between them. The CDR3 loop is CAWKADSSNQPQHF. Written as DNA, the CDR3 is TGTGCCTGGAAAGCGGACAGTAGCAATCAGCCCCAGCATTTT.

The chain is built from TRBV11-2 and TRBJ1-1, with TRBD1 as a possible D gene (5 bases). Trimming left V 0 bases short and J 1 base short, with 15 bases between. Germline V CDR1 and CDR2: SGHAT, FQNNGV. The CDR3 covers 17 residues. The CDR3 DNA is TGTGCCAGCAGCTTAGATCTAGGGGTTCGGCGGAACACTGAAGCTTTCTTT. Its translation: CASSLDLGVRRNTEAFF.

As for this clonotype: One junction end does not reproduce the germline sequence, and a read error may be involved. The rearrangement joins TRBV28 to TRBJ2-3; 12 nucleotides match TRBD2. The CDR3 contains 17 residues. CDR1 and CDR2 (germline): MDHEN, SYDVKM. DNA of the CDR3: TGTGCCAGCAGAAAAACATGGACTAGCGGGGCCACATATACGCAGTATTTT. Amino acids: CASRKTWTSGATYTQYF.

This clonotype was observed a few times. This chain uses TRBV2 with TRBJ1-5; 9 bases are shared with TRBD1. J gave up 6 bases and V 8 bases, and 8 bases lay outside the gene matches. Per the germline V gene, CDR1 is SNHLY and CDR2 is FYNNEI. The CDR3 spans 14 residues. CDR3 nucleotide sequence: TGTGCCAGCGCTTCGGACAGGGGAGGTCAGCCCCAGCATTTT. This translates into CASASDRGGQPQHF. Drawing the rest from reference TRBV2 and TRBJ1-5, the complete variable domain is EPEVTQTPSHQVTQMGQEVILRCVPISNHLYFYWYRQILGQKVEFLVSFYNNEISEKSEIFDDQFSVERPDGSNFTLKIRSTKLEDSAMYFCASASDRGGQPQHFGDGTRLSIL.

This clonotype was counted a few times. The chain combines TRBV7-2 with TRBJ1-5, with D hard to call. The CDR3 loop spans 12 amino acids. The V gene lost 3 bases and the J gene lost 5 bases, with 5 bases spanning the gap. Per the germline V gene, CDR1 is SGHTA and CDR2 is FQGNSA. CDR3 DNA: TGTGCCAGCAGCTTTTGGGATCAGCCCCAGCATTTT. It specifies CASSFWDQPQHF.

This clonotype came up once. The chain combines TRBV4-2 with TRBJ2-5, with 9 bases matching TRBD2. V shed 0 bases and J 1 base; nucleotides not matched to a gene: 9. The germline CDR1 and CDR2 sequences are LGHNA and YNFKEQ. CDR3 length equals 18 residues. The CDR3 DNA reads TGTGCCAGCAGCCAAGATCAGGTTATAGCGGGGGCCCAAGAGACCCAGTACTTC. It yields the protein CASSQDQVIAGAQETQYF.